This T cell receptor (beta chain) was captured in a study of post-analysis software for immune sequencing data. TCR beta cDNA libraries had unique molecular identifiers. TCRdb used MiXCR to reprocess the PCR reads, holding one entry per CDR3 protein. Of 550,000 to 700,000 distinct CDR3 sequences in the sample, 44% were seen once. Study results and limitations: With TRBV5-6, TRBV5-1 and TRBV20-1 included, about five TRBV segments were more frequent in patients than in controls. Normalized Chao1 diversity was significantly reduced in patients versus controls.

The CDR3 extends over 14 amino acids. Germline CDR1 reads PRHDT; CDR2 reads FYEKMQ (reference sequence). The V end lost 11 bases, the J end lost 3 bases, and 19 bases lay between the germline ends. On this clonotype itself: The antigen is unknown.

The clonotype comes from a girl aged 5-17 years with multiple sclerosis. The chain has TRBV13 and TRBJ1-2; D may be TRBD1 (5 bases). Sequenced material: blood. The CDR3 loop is CAGPNAQGYYGYTF. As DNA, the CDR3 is TGTGCCGGCCCCAACGCCCAGGGATACTATGGCTACACCTTC.